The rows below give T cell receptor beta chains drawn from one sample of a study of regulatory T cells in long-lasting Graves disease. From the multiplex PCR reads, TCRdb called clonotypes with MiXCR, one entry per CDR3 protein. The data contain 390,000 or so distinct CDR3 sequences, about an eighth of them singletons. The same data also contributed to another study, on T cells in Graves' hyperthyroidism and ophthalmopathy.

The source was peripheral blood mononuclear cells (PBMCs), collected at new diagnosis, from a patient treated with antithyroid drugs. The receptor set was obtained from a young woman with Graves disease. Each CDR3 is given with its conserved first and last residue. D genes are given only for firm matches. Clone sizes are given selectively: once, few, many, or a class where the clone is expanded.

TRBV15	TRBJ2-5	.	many	TGTGCCACCAGCAGAGGGGACACTAAGTACCAAGAGACCCAGTACTTC	CATSRGDTKYQETQYF
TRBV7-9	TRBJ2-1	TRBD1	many	TGTGCCAGCAGCCCTCCGACAGGGGCGTACTACAATGAGCAGTTCTTC	CASSPPTGAYYNEQFF
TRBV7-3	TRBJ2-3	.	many	TGTGCCAGCAGCTTCTTCCCCCGGGATACGCAGTATTTT	CASSFFPRDTQYF
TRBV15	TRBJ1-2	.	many	TGTGCCACCAGCAGAGGTGGACAGTACATATATGGCTACACCTTC	CATSRGGQYIYGYTF
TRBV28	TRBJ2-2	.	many	TGTGCCAGCAGCCCCCTCGTGGGGGCAAACACCGGGGAGCTGTTTTTT	CASSPLVGANTGELFF
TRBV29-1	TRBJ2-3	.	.	TGCAGCGTTGAAGCTTCGCCAGATACGCAGTATTTT	CSVEASPDTQYF
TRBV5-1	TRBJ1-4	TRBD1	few	TGCGCCAGCAGCCGCGACAGGGGGCTCGGAAAACTGTTTTTT	CASSRDRGLGKLFF
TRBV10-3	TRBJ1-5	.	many	TGTGCCATCAGTGACACCGGAGGGGGGATCAATCAGCCCCAGCATTTT	CAISDTGGGINQPQHF
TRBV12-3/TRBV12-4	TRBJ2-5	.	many	TGTGCCAGCAGTTTAGTGATGGGAGAGACCCAGTACTTC	CASSLVMGETQYF
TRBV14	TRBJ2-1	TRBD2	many	TGTGCCAGCAGATCACTAGCGGGAGTTAACAATGAGCAGTTCTTC	CASRSLAGVNNEQFF
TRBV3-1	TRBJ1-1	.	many	TGTGCCAGCAGCCAAGGTCAAATGAACACTGAAGCTTTCTTT	CASSQGQMNTEAFF
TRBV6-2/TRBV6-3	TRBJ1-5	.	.	TGTGCCAGCAGTTACCCAGGGGATAGTAATCAGCCCCAGCATTTT	CASSYPGDSNQPQHF
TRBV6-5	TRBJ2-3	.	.	TGTGCCAGCAGTTACTCGGCGTGGGCTAGTAGGGGGGGAGATACGCAGTATTTT	CASSYSAWASRGGDTQYF
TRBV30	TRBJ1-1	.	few	TGTGCCTGGAGTCGATTCCCGGGCCTCTACCAGAACACTGAAGCTTTCTTT	CAWSRFPGLYQNTEAFF
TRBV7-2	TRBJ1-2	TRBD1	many	TGTGCCAGCAGCTTAGCCAGGGGGCGTAGTGGCTACACCTTC	CASSLARGRSGYTF
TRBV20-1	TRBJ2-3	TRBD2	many	TGCAGTGCTAGGGCGACTAGCCCAGATACGCAGTATTTT	CSARATSPDTQYF
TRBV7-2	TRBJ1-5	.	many	TGTGCCAGCAGCTTAGATCGGGGGAATCAGCCCCAGCATTTT	CASSLDRGNQPQHF
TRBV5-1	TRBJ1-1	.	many	TGCGCCAGCAGCTACTACAGGAGAACTGAAGCTTTCTTT	CASSYYRRTEAFF
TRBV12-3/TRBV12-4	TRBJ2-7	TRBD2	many	TGTGCCAGCAGTACCCGAAGGGGACTACGGAACGAGCAGTACTTC	CASSTRRGLRNEQYF
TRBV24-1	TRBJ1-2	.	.	TGTGCCACCAGTCTCCCAGGCGGGTCCCGTGGCTACACCTTC	CATSLPGGSRGYTF
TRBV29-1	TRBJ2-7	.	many	TGCAGCGTGGGCCCGGGGATTTCGGCCTACGAGCAGTACTTC	CSVGPGISAYEQYF
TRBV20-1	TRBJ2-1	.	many	TGCAGTGCTAGATGGGGTGAATGGTACAATGAGCAGTTCTTC	CSARWGEWYNEQFF
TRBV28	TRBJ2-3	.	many	TGTGCCAGCAGTTTGTCGGATACAGATACGCAGTATTTT	CASSLSDTDTQYF
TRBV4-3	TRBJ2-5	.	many	TGCGCCAGCAGCCAAGTTCTAGGGGAGACCCAGTACTTC	CASSQVLGETQYF
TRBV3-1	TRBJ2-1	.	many	TGTGCCAGCAGCCAGGGACTGCGCTCCTACAATGAGCAGTTCTTC	CASSQGLRSYNEQFF
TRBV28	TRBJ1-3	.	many	TGTGCCAGCAGTTTACGCCGAGCGTCTGGAAACACCATATATTTT	CASSLRRASGNTIYF
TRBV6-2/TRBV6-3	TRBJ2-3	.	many	TGTGCCAGCAGTTACAGTGGGAGTCGCACAGATACGCAGTATTTT	CASSYSGSRTDTQYF
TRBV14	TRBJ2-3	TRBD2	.	TGTGCCAACAGCCAACTAGCGGGGGGCCCGACAGATACGCAGTATTTT	CANSQLAGGPTDTQYF
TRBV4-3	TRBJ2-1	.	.	TGCGCCAGCAGCCAAGGGTCGCACTGGGGAGTTGATGAGCAGTTCTTC	CASSQGSHWGVDEQFF